This T cell receptor (beta chain) was captured by sequencing in a study of shared clonotypes between healthy human individuals (TCRdb year 2020). For the study in its entirety: A couple of women and a few men aged 18 to 49 years were included in the cohort. For each donor, CD4 naive and CD4 memory were each given three plates, CD8 naive was given two plates, and CD8 memory was given one plate. Blood TCR repertoires of about five healthy adults were deeply sequenced to estimate repertoire size and the extent of clonotype sharing between individuals. Different laboratories and diverse techniques were used to prepare libraries and sequence TCR repertoires, to increase sequencing depth and limit assay-specific biases. Leukapheresis yielded between about 0.94 and 10 billion PBMCs per donor.

The CDR3 holds 15 amino acids from the cysteine to the phenylalanine. Here the CDR3 DNA is all that survives: 45 bases in frame from base 1. The germline V gene yields SGHTA for CDR1 and FQGNSA for CDR2. V drops 4 bases and J drops 1 base, leaving 13 bases in between. TCR CDR3 regions were amplified from genomic DNA by multiplex PCR using the deep immunoSEQ assay. For each cell subset, the extracted genomic DNA was distributed evenly across all wells of several immunoSEQ 96-well plates, and each plate served as one replicate. For sorted subsets, about 200 ng genomic DNA, equal to tens of thousands of T cell genomes, was loaded into each replicate PCR. Purified libraries were measured with a Qubit 3.0 fluorometer, size-checked on a Bioanalyzer 2100, and measured again with the KAPA Library Quantification kit. A separate single-read 150-cycle Illumina NextSeq 550 flow cell was used to sequence each immunoSEQ 96-well plate. The authors processed their data as follows. The immunoSEQ output contained only junctional sequences without quality scores, so filtering could not match that applied to full-length reads. Sequences were annotated with PyIR, a Python wrapper for IgBLAST v1.9, using IMGT germline references to assign V/J genes and CDR3. Any read was removed if the V/J assignment was weak (E-value above 1e-6), the CDR3 was missing, or the read contained stop codons, out-of-frame junctions, or ambiguous translated residues. V3J clonotypes were defined by identical inferred V gene, J gene, and CDR3 amino acid sequence. The percentage overlap between two repertoires was calculated by dividing the number of shared unique clonotypes by the size of the smaller repertoire. Three approaches were used to assess repertoire richness: RTK rarefaction, the Chao1 estimator, and Recon v2.1 estimates of unobserved clonotypes. Generation probabilities for all TCRbeta clonotypes obtained by the gDNA method from a handful of donors were computed using OLGA. Here the immuneACCESS table is served through TCRdb, limited to in-frame sequences with V and J called. Missing clones are a known gap in these copies; in checked studies unresolved V genes cover under half, and the rest lacks a known reason. That table gives V, J and clone size, and the DNA gave D and trimming. The sample records about 2.3 million clones, less than 95% of which are singletons. The ten largest clonotypes hold around 0.35% of the sample.

Donors were healthy HIV-negative adults with no recently reported acute infections or vaccinations. Only Caucasian adults living in Nashville, Tennessee, USA were represented among the donors. CD4+ T cells were enriched by magnetic negative selection, after which naive cells were positively selected on CD45RA and the negative fraction was taken as the memory subset. Blood was collected by leukapheresis, and PBMCs were isolated by Ficoll-Histopaque density gradient centrifugation and then cryopreserved in liquid nitrogen vapor phase. Purity and quantity of every magnetically sorted T cell population were checked by analytical flow cytometry. From each sorted fraction, genomic DNA was isolated and quantified by UV absorbance on a Nanodrop 2000c. About this clone: The antigen it recognizes is unknown. No base quality information exists; no much larger clone differs at one position.

General conclusions and limits of the study: Naive subsets generally had larger estimated clonotype richness than memory subsets. Because the study included only a small number of donors, the genetic and exposure-history diversity represented was limited. Higher generation probabilities were observed for clonotypes shared by all four sorted-subset donors than for non-shared clonotypes. Sampling was limited to blood, and TCR repertoires in tissue likely differ from TCR repertoires in blood. Rarefaction of sorted-subset datasets indicated incomplete sequencing despite the large sequencing depth. Based on pairwise subsampling, the degree of clonotype sharing among donors was expected to be affected by sequencing depth. When four donors were compared, the shared fraction of clonotypes was approximately 5% for naive CD4, more than 3% for naive CD8, more than 2% for memory CD4, and less than 0.5% for memory CD8.

The TCR sequence derives from a man younger than 30 in good health. Some clones in this sample may be carry-over from other donors' samples. The rearranged chain carries TRBV7-2 and TRBJ2-5; 5 matching bases give a weak D call of TRBD1. Sample: naive CD4+ T cells from PBMCs. The cell subset or site label, read with the paper, signifies: CD45RA+ positively selected. The DNA sequence is given as TGTGCCAGCAGCTCACAAACAGGCCGCCAAGAGACCCAGTACTTC. This sequence encodes CASSSQTGRQETQYF.